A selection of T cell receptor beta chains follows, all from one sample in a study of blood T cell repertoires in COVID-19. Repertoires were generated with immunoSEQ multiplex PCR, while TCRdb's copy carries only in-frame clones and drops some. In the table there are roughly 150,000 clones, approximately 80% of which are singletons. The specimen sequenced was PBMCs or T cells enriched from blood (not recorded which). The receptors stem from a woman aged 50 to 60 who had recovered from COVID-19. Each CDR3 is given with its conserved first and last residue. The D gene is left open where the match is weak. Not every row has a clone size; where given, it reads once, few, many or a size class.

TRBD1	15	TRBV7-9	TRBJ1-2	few	CASSINKEGAEGYTF	TGTGCCAGCAGTATTAATAAAGAGGGGGCTGAAGGCTACACCTTC
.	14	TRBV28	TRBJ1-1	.	CASSVAGENTEAFF	TGTGCCAGCAGCGTCGCGGGGGAGAACACTGAAGCTTTCTTT
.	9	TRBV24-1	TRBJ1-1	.	CATPQEAFF	TGTGCCACCCCTCAGGAAGCTTTCTTT
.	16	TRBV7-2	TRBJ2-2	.	CASSFGGTSNTGELFF	TGTGCCAGCAGCTTTGGGGGGACTTCCAACACCGGGGAGCTGTTTTTT
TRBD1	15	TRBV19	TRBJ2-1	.	CASSTDGTVYNEQFF	TGTGCCAGTAGTACAGACGGGACAGTCTACAATGAGCAGTTCTTC
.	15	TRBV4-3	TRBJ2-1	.	CASSQGISGYNEQFF	TGCGCCAGCAGCCAAGGGATTAGCGGCTACAATGAGCAGTTCTTC
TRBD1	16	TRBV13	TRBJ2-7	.	CASRPGQGVGMGEQYF	TGTGCCAGCAGACCGGGACAGGGTGTGGGAATGGGGGAGCAGTACTTC
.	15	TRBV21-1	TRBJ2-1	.	CASSLLAGKRGEQFF	TGTGCCAGCTCATTGCTAGCGGGGAAACGGGGTGAGCAGTTCTTC
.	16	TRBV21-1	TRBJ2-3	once	CASSTCGLGRPDTQYF	TGTGCCAGCAGCACCTGTGGTCTTGGGCGCCCAGATACGCAGTATTTT
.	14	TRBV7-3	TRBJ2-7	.	CASSLIGRPDEQYF	TGTGCCAGCAGCTTAATAGGCAGGCCGGACGAGCAGTACTTC
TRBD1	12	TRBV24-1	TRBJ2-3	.	CATSEDRASQYF	TGTGCCACCAGTGAAGACAGGGCCTCGCAGTATTTT
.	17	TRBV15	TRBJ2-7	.	CATSTWGAGPNSYEQYF	TGTGCCACCAGTACATGGGGTGCGGGACCAAACTCCTACGAGCAGTACTTC
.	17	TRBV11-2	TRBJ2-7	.	CASSLAHFSLQGYEQYF	TGTGCCAGCAGCTTAGCCCACTTCTCACTACAGGGATACGAGCAGTACTTC
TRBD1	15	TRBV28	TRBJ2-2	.	CASSSRGQGTGELFF	TGTGCCAGCAGCTCCCGGGGACAGGGGACTGGGGAGCTGTTTTTT
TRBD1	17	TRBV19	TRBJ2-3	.	CASSFGQAILSTDTQYF	TGTGCCAGTAGTTTCGGACAGGCGATACTTAGCACAGATACGCAGTATTTT
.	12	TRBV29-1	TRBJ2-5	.	CSVEQGGETQYF	TGCAGCGTTGAACAGGGCGGGGAAACCCAGTACTTC
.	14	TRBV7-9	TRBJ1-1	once	CASSHPTVNTEAFF	TGTGCCAGCAGCCATCCGACAGTGAACACTGAAGCTTTCTTT
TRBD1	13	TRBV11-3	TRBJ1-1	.	CASSERGRTEAFF	TGTGCCAGCAGCGAAAGGGGGCGAACTGAAGCTTTCTTT
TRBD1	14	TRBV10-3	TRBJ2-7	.	CAISGTGGGNEQYF	TGTGCCATCAGTGGGACAGGGGGTGGGAACGAGCAGTACTTC
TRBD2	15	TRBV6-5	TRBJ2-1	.	CASSTTSGRAGEQFF	TGTGCCAGCAGTACGACTAGCGGGAGGGCAGGAGAGCAGTTCTTC
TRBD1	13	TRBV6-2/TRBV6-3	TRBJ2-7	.	CASSPGQPYEQYF	TGTGCCAGCAGCCCGGGACAGCCCTACGAGCAGTACTTC
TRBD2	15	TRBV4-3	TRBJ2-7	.	CASSLAAGASYEQYF	TGCGCCAGCAGCCTCGCAGCGGGGGCATCCTACGAGCAGTACTTC
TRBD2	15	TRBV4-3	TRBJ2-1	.	CASSQTGTMTGEQFF	TGCGCCAGCAGCCAAACCGGGACTATGACGGGTGAGCAGTTCTTC
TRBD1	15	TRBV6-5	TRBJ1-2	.	CASSFGQGSNYGYTF	TGTGCCAGCAGTTTCGGACAGGGGTCTAACTATGGCTACACCTTC
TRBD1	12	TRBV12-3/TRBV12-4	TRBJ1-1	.	CASSLRRGRAFF	TGTGCCAGCAGTCTCCGTAGGGGGCGAGCTTTCTTT
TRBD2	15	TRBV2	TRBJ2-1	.	CASSDYRGGPSEQFF	TGTGCCAGCAGTGATTACCGCGGGGGGCCGAGTGAGCAGTTCTTC
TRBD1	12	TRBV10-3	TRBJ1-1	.	CAIRIQGTEAFF	TGTGCCATTAGGATACAGGGGACTGAAGCTTTCTTT
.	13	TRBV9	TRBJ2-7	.	CASSVGQTYEQYF	TGTGCCAGCAGCGTAGGGCAGACTTACGAGCAGTACTTC
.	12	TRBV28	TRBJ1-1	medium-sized	CASSDRQSEAFF	TGTGCCAGCAGTGATAGACAGAGTGAAGCTTTCTTT
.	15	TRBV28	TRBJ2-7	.	CASSYIWTSSYEQYF	TGTGCCAGCAGTTATATCTGGACTTCCAGCTACGAGCAGTACTTC
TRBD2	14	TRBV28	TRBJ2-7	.	CASSSSGLSYEQYF	TGTGCCAGCAGCTCTAGCGGGCTCTCCTACGAGCAGTACTTC
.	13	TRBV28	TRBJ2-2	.	CASGTAYTGELFF	TGTGCCAGCGGTACAGCCTACACCGGGGAGCTGTTTTTT
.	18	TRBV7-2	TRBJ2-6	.	CASSLSVLGSSGANVLTF	TGTGCCAGCAGCTTAAGCGTTCTGGGGAGCTCTGGGGCCAACGTCCTGACTTTC
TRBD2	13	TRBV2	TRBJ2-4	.	CASEREVKNIQYF	TGTGCCAGCGAGCGGGAGGTCAAAAACATTCAGTACTTC
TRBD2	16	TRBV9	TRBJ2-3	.	CASSVGSTSGSDTQYF	TGTGCCAGCAGCGTAGGTTCGACTAGCGGATCAGATACGCAGTATTTT
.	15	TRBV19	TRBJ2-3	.	CASSIQGSGTDTQYF	TGTGCCAGTAGTATCCAGGGGAGTGGCACAGATACGCAGTATTTT
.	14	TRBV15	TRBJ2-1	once	CATSRDVGHNEQFF	TGTGCCACCAGCAGAGATGTGGGGCACAATGAGCAGTTCTTC
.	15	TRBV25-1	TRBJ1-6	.	CASSESLGRGSPLHF	TGTGCCAGCAGTGAAAGCCTGGGTAGAGGCTCACCCCTCCACTTT
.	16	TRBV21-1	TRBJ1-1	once	CASVQGGNRPNTEAFF	TGTGCCAGCGTGCAAGGCGGGAACAGACCGAACACTGAAGCTTTCTTT
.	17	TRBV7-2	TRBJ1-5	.	CASSLVFGGGGNQPQHF	TGTGCCAGCAGCTTAGTGTTCGGGGGAGGGGGCAATCAGCCCCAGCATTTT
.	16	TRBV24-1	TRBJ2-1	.	CATSDSRLGRYNEQFF	TGTGCCACCAGTGATTCCCGACTAGGGCGTTACAATGAGCAGTTCTTC
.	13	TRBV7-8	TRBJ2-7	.	CASSLVAGYEQYF	TGTGCCAGCAGCTTAGTGGCGGGCTACGAGCAGTACTTC
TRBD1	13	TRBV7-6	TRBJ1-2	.	CASGGQGFYGYTF	TGTGCCAGCGGTGGACAGGGTTTCTATGGCTACACCTTC
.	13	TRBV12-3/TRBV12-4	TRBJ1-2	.	CASSFKDTYGYTF	TGTGCCAGCAGTTTTAAGGACACCTATGGCTACACCTTC
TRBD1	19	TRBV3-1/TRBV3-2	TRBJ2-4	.	CASSRHYRDRMVAKNIQYF	TGTGCCAGCAGCCGACACTACCGGGACAGGATGGTTGCCAAAAACATTCAGTACTTC
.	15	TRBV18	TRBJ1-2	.	CASSPAGRIDYGYTF	TGTGCCAGCTCACCGGCAGGGCGGATTGACTATGGCTACACCTTC
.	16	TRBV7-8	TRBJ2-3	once	CASSLAGGSSTDTQYF	TGTGCCAGCAGCTTAGCGGGAGGCTCTAGCACAGATACGCAGTATTTT
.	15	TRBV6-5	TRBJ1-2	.	CASSYVSGKNYGYTF	TGTGCCAGCAGTTACGTGTCAGGGAAGAACTATGGCTACACCTTC
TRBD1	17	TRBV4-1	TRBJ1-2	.	CASSQVNRPRGDYGYTF	TGCGCCAGCAGCCAAGTCAACCGCCCCAGGGGGGACTATGGCTACACCTTC
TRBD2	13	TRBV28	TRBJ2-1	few	CASLAGGHNEQFF	TGTGCCTCATTAGCGGGAGGGCACAATGAGCAGTTCTTC
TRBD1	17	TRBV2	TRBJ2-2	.	CASSRTRTGANTGELFF	TGTGCCAGCAGTCGTACTCGGACAGGCGCGAACACCGGGGAGCTGTTTTTT
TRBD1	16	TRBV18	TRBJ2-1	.	CASSPPGQGNYNEQFF	TGTGCCAGCTCACCGCCGGGACAGGGCAATTACAATGAGCAGTTCTTC
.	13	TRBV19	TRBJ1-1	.	CASSTGTRTEAFF	TGTGCCAGTAGTACGGGTACGAGGACTGAAGCTTTCTTT
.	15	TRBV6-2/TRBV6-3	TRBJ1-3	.	CASSFAGGSGNTIYF	TGTGCCAGCAGTTTCGCCGGGGGATCTGGAAACACCATATATTTT
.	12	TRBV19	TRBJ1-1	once	CASLGVVAEAFF	TGTGCCAGTCTCGGGGTGGTAGCTGAAGCTTTCTTT
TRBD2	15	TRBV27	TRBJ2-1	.	CASSFPGLGAHEQFF	TGTGCCAGCAGTTTCCCTGGACTAGGGGCACATGAGCAGTTCTTC
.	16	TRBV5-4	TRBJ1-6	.	CASRGQTSSYNSPLHF	TGTGCCTCCCGGGGTCAGACAAGCTCCTATAATTCACCCCTCCACTTT